Listed below are T cell receptor beta chains from one sample, sequenced in a study of T cell repertoires in cytomegalovirus infection. TCRdb passed the reads through MiXCR, listing each CDR3 protein once. The sample consists of under 850,000 distinct CDR3 sequences, less than 40% of them appearing once. Sequencing input: PBMCs. The receptors were gathered from a human donor in good health (CMV status not recorded). Some clones in this sample may be carry-over from other donors' samples. Both conserved end residues are part of each CDR3.

v_gene	j_gene	CDR3aa
TRBV19	TRBJ2-7	CASSIGTGGASYEQYF
TRBV6-8	TRBJ2-7	CASRENRGRGSYEQYF
TRBV3-1	TRBJ1-4	CASSRIGQGDKLFF
TRBV28	TRBJ1-4	CATQFGASEKLFF
TRBV6-1	TRBJ1-2	CASRRGRTELYGYTF
TRBV29-1	TRBJ2-3	CSAFSIDALDTQYF
TRBV10-1	TRBJ1-1	CASSDTDREEAFF
TRBV19	TRBJ1-1	CASRSNRPGNTEAFF
TRBV27	TRBJ1-2	CASRPGQIYGYTF
TRBV20-1	TRBJ2-1	CSAGSGVSNNEQFF
TRBV7-8	TRBJ1-1	CASSFLRQGVFSEAFF
TRBV7-8	TRBJ2-3	CASSPVFPSGRDGTQYF